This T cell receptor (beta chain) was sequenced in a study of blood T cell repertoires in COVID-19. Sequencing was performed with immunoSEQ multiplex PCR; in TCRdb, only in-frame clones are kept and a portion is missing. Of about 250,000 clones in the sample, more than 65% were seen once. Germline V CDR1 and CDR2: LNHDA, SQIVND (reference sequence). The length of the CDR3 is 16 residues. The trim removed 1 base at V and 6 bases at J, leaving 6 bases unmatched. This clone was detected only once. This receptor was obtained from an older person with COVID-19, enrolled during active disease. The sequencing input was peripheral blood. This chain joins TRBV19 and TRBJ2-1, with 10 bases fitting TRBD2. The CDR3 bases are TGTGCCAGTAGTATAGCGACTAGCGGGCCGTTCAATGAGCAGTTCTTC. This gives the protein CASSIATSGPFNEQFF.